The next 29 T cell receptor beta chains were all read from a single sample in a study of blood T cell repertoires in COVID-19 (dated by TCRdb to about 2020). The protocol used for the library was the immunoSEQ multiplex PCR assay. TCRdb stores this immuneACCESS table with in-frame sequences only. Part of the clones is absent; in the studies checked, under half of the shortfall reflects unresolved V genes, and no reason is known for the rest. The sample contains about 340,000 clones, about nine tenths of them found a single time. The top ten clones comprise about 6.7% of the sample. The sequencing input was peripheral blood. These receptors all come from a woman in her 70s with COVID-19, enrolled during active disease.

DNA of the CDR3: TGTGCCAGCAGCTTATCTCAGGGGATAGCTGAAAAACTGTTTTTT. Amino acid sequence: CASSLSQGIAEKLFF. The V call is TRBV7-9, the J call TRBJ1-4; D possibly corresponds to TRBD1 (6 bases). The V end lost 2 bases, the J end lost 7 bases, and 14 bases lay between the germline ends. The germline CDR1 and CDR2 sequences are SEHNR and FQNEAQ (reference sequence). There are 15 residues in the CDR3.

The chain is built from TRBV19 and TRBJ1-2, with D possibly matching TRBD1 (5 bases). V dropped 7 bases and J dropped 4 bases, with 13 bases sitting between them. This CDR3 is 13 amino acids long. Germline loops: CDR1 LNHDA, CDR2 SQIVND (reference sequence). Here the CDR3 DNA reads TGTGCCAGTAATACAGGTCTCTCCTATGGCTACACCTTC. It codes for CASNTGLSYGYTF. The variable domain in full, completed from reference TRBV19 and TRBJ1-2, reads DGGITQSPKYLFRKEGQNVTLSCEQNLNHDAMYWYRQDPGQGLRLIYYSQIVNDFQKGDIAEGYSVSREKKESFPLTVTSAQKNPTAFYLCASNTGLSYGYTFGSGTRLTVV.

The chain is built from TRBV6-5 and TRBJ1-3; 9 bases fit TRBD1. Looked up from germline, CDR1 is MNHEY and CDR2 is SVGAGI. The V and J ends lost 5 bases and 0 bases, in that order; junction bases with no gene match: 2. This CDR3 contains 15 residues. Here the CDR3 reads CASSMTGGSGNTIYF. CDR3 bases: TGTGCCAGCAGTATGACAGGGGGCTCTGGAAACACCATATATTTT.

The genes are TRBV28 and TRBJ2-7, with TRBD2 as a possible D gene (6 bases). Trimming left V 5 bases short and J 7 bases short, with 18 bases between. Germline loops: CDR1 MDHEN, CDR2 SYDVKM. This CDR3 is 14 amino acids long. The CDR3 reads CASSPTAGRNEQYF. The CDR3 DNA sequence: TGTGCCAGCAGTCCGACGGCTGGGAGGAATGAGCAGTACTTC.

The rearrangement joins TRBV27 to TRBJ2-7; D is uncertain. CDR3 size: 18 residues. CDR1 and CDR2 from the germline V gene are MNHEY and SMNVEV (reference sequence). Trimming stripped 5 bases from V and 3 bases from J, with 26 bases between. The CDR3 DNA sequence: TGTGCCAGCAGTGAGAGGTTTACGGCTATAACCTTTGGCTACGAGCAGTACTTC. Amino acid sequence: CASSERFTAITFGYEQYF.

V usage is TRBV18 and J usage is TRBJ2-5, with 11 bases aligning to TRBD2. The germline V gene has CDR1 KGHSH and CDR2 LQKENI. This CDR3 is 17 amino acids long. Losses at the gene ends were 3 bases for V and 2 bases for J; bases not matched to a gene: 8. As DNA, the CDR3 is TGTGCCAGCTCACCGCTAGCGGGGGGCAGCTCGCAAGAGACCCAGTACTTC. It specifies CASSPLAGGSSQETQYF.

The CDR3 sequence: CASVGHSNSYEQYF. The CDR3 DNA reads TGTGCCAGCGTGGGGCACTCCAACTCCTACGAGCAGTACTTC. The rearrangement links TRBV28 to TRBJ2-7; D may be TRBD1 (5 bases). The CDR3 totals 14 residues. CDR1 and CDR2 from the germline V gene are MDHEN and SYDVKM. The germline V and J ends were trimmed by 8 bases and 0 bases, with 14 bases remaining between them. The complete variable domain, with remaining parts taken from reference TRBV28 and TRBJ2-7, reads DVKVTQSSRYLVKRTGEKVFLECVQDMDHENMFWYRQDPGLGLRLIYFSYDVKMKEKGDIPEGYSVSREKKERFSLILESASTNQTSMYLCASVGHSNSYEQYFGPGTRLTVT.

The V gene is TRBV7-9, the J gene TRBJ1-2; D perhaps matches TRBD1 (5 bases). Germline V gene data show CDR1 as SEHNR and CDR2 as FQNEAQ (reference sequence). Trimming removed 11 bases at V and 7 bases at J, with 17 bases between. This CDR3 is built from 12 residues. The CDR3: CASFQGTVGYTF. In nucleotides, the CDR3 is TGTGCCTCTTTTCAGGGAACGGTTGGCTACACCTTC.

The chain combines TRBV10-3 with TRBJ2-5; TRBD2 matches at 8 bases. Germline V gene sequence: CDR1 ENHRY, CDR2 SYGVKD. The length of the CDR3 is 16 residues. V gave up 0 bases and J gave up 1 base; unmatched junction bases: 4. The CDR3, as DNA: TGTGCCATCAGTGAGTCCCAGCGGGGGTTCCAAGAGACCCAGTACTTC. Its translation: CAISESQRGFQETQYF.

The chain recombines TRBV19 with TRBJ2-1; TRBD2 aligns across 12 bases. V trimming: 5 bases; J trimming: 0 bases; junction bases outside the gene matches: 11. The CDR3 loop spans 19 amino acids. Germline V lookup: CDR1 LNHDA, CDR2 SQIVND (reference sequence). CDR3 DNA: TGTGCCAGTAGTGTCTCTAGCGGGGGGGCCTTAGGCTCCTACAATGAGCAGTTCTTC. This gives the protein CASSVSSGGALGSYNEQFF. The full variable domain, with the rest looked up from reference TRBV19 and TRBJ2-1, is DGGITQSPKYLFRKEGQNVTLSCEQNLNHDAMYWYRQDPGQGLRLIYYSQIVNDFQKGDIAEGYSVSREKKESFPLTVTSAQKNPTAFYLCASSVSSGGALGSYNEQFFGPGTRLTVL.

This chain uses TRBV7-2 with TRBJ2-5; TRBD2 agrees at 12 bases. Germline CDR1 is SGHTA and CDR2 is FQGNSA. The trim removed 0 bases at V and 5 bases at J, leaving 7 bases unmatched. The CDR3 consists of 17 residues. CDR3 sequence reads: CASSLAASGGARETQYF. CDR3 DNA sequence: TGTGCCAGCAGCTTAGCGGCTAGCGGGGGGGCAAGGGAGACCCAGTACTTC.

CDR3 sequence reads: CASSLGSGIPRSYEQYF. DNA of the CDR3: TGTGCCAGCAGCTTGGGGTCAGGGATTCCCCGCTCCTACGAGCAGTACTTC. The chain employs TRBV7-2 and TRBJ2-7; D is possibly TRBD1 (5 bases). Deletions cut 3 bases from V and 0 bases from J, with 18 bases between. Germline CDR1 and CDR2: SGHTA and FQGNSA. This CDR3 comprises 17 residues.

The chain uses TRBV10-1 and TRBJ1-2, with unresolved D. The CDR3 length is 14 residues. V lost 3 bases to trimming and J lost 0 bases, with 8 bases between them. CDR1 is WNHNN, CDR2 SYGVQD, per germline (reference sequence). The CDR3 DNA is TGCGCCAGCAGTGATGGCGGGACTAACTATGGCTACACCTTC. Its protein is CASSDGGTNYGYTF.

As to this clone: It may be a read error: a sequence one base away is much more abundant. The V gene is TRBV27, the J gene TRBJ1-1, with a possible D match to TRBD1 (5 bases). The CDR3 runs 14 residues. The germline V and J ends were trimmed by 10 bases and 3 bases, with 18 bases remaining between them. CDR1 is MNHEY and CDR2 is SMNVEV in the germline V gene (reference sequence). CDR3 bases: TGTGCCAACAGGAGGATGGAGGTGGACACTGAAGCTTTCTTT. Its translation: CANRRMEVDTEAFF.

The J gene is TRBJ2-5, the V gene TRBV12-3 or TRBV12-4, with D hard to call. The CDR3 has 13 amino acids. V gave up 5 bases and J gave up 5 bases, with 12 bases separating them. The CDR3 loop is CASSLRLRETQYF. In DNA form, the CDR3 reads TGTGCCAGCAGTCTTAGACTTCGGGAGACCCAGTACTTC.

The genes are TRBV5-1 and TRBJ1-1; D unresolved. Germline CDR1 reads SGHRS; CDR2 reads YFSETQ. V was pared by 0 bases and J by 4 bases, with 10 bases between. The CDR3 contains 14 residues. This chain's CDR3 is CASSLVPGFTEAFF. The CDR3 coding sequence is TGCGCCAGCAGCTTGGTCCCGGGGTTCACTGAAGCTTTCTTT.

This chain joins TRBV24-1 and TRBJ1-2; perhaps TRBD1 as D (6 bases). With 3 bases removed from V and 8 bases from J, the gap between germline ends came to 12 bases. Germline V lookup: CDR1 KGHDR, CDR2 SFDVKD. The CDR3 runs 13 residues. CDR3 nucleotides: TGTGCCACCAGTGATGTGCACAGGGACGGCTACACCTTC. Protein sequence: CATSDVHRDGYTF.

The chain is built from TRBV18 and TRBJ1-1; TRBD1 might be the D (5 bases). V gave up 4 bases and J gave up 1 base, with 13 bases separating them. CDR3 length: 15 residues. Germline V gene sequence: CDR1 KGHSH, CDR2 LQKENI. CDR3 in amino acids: CASSLTGPGNTEAFF. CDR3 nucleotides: TGTGCCAGCTCACTTACAGGCCCCGGGAACACTGAAGCTTTCTTT.

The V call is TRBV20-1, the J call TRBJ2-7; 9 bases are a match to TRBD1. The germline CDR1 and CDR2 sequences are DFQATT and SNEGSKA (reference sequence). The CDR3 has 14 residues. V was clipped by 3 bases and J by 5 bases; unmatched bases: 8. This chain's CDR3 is CSASYRDRVHEQYF. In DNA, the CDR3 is TGCAGTGCTAGTTACCGGGACAGGGTCCACGAGCAGTACTTC.

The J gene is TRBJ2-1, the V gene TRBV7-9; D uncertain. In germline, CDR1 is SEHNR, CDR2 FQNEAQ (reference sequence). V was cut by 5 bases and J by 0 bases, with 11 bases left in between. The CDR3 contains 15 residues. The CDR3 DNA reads TGTGCCAGCAGCCCCCCCCCGAGCTCCTACAATGAGCAGTTCTTC. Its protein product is CASSPPPSSYNEQFF.

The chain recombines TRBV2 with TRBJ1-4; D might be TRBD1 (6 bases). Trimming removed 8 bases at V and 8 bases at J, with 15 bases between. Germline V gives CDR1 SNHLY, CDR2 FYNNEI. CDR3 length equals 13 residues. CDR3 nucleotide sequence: TGTGCCAGCGAGGGGGGGGTCATCGAAAAACTGTTTTTT. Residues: CASEGGVIEKLFF.

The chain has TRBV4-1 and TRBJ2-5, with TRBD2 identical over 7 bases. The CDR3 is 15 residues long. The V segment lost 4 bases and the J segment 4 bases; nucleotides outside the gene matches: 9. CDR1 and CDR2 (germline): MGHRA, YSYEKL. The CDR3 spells CASSRVSGALETQYF. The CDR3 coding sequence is TGCGCCAGCAGCCGAGTCAGCGGGGCCTTAGAGACCCAGTACTTC.

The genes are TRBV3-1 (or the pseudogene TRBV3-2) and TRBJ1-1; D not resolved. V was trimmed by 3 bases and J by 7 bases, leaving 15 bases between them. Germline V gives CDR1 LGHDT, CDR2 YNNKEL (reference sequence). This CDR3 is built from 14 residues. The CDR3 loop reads CASSHPPPPGEAFF. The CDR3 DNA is TGTGCCAGCAGCCATCCGCCCCCCCCCGGTGAAGCTTTCTTT.

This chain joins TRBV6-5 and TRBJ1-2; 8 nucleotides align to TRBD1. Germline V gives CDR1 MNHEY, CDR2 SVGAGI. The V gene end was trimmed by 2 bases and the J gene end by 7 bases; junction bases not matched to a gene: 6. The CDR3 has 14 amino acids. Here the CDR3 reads CASSYLDRVGGYTF. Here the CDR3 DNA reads TGTGCCAGCAGTTACCTGGACAGGGTGGGTGGCTACACCTTC.

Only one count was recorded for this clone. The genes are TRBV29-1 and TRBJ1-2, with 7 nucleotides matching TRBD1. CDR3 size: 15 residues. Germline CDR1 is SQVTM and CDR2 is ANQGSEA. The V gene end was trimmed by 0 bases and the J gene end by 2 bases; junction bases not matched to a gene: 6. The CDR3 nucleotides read TGCAGCGTTGAAGAAGTCGGGACAGAAAACTATGGCTACACCTTC. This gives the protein CSVEEVGTENYGYTF.

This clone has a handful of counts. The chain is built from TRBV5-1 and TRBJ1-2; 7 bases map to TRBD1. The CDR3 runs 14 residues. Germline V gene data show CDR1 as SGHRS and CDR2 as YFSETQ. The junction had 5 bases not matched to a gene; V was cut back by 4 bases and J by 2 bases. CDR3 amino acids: CASSAETGNYGYTF. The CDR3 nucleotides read TGCGCCAGCAGCGCCGAGACAGGGAACTATGGCTACACCTTC.

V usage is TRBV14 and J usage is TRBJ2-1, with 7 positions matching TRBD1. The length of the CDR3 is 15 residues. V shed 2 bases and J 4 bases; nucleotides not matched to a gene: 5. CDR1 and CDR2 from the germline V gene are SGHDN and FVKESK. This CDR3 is CASSQPDREYNEQFF. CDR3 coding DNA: TGTGCCAGCAGCCAACCCGACAGGGAGTACAATGAGCAGTTCTTC.

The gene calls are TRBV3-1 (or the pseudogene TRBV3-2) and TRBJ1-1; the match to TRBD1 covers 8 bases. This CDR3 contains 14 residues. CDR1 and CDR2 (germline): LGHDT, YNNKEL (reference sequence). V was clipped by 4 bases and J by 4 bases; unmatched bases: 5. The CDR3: CASSPDRDVTEAFF. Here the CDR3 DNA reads TGTGCCAGCAGCCCGGACAGGGATGTCACTGAAGCTTTCTTT.

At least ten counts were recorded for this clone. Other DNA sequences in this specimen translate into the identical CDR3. This chain's CDR3 is CASSPGQGVNYGYTF. The CDR3 DNA is TGTGCCAGCTCACCTGGACAGGGGGTAAACTATGGCTACACCTTC. The chain links TRBV18 to TRBJ1-2; 10 nucleotides match TRBD1. The CDR3 consists of 15 residues. Germline-derived CDR1 and CDR2 are KGHSH and LQKENI. Germline trimming cut 3 bases from V and 2 bases from J; bases unmatched to any gene: 3.